This T cell receptor (beta chain) originates from a study of T-cell memory formation after mild COVID-19. This clonotype was seen only a few times. Its antigen is unidentified. TCRdb ran MiXCR on the 5' RACE reads and lists one entry per CDR3 protein. Counted here are 100,000 to 150,000 distinct CDR3 sequences, roughly 6% occurring once; the ten biggest clones make up roughly 2%. Study-wide points: Mostly located in CM and EM were contracting CD4+ clones, with contracting CD8+ clones located in EMRA.

This CDR3 contains 16 residues. Trimming took 7 bases from V and 1 from J; bases not matched to a gene: 2. The germline V gene encodes CDR1 KGHDR and CDR2 SFDVKD. The source is an adult woman who had mild COVID-19 (a few samples of this study predate the infection). Cell type and time point are not known. This chain connects TRBV24-1 to TRBJ2-1, with 14 nucleotides matching TRBD2. The specimen was PBMCs or a T cell subset sorted from them (not recorded which). The CDR3: CATRGTSGSSYNEQFF. The DNA for the CDR3 is TGTGCCACCAGAGGGACTAGCGGGAGTTCCTACAATGAGCAGTTCTTC.